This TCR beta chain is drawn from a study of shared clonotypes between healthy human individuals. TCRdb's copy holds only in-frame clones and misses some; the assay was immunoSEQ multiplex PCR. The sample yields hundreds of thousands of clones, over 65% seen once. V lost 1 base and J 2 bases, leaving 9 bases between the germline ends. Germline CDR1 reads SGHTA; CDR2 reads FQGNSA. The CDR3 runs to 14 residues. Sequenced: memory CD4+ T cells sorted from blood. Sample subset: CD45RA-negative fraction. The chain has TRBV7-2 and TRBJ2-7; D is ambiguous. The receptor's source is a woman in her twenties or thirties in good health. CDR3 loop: CASSLVGQTYEQYF. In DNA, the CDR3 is TGTGCCAGCAGCTTAGTGGGTCAGACCTACGAGCAGTACTTC.